These 28 T cell receptor beta chains originate from one sample sequenced in a study of T cell responses to AZD1222 COVID-19 vaccine. The table came from immunoSEQ multiplex PCR; TCRdb's copy has only in-frame clones and leaves some out. The sample comprises approximately 150,000 clones, roughly 90% of which are singletons, and approximately 1.6% rests with the top ten. The starting material was peripheral blood, obtained 28 days after the second AZD1222 dose. The receptors originated from an adult who received the AZD1222 COVID-19 vaccine.

The chain is built from TRBV10-3 and TRBJ1-4; a possible D gene is TRBD1 (6 bases). This CDR3 is built from 15 residues. The germline V gene has CDR1 ENHRY and CDR2 SYGVKD. V dropped 6 bases and J dropped 0 bases, with 11 bases sitting between them. CDR3 nucleotides: TGTGCCATCAGCGATCCAGGGGCAACTAATGAAAAACTGTTTTTT. Translated: CAISDPGATNEKLFF.

The chain uses TRBV4-3 and TRBJ2-1; TRBD2 agrees at 12 bases. The CDR3 sequence is 17 residues long. Germline V gives CDR1 LGHNA, CDR2 YSLEER. V lost 0 bases to trimming and J lost 9 bases; unmatched junction nucleotides: 9. In nucleotides, the CDR3 is TGCGCCAGCAGCCAAGATGCCGTAGCTAGCGGGAGGGCTGAGCAGTTCTTC. It codes for CASSQDAVASGRAEQFF.

The J gene is TRBJ1-2, the V gene TRBV30; 12 bases match TRBD1. Germline V gene data show CDR1 as GTSNPN and CDR2 as SVGIG (reference sequence). V shed 2 bases and J 8 bases; nucleotides not matched to a gene: 12. The CDR3 extends over 16 amino acids. CDR3 DNA: TGTGCCTGGAGTTTCACGGGACAGGGGGCGTCAAGAGGCTACACCTTC. The encoded protein is CAWSFTGQGASRGYTF. Filled out from reference TRBV30 and TRBJ1-2, the complete variable domain reads SQTIHQWPATLVQPVGSPLSLECTVEGTSNPNLYWYRQAAGRGLQLLFYSVGIGQISSEVPQNLSASRPQDRQFILSSKKLLLSDSGFYLCAWSFTGQGASRGYTFGSGTRLTVV.

This clone was recorded once. The J gene is TRBJ2-7, the V gene TRBV7-8; 7 bases are shared with TRBD1. Germline V CDR1 and CDR2: SGHVS, FQNEAQ. This CDR3 has 15 amino acids. V was pared by 5 bases and J by 7 bases, with 14 bases of the junction left unmatched. The chain's CDR3 is CASSTGQVAVREQYV. The DNA of the CDR3 is TGTGCCAGCAGCACCGGACAGGTCGCCGTCCGAGAGCAGTACGTC.

The chain has TRBV19 and TRBJ1-4; D is ambiguous. This CDR3 is built from 17 residues. Per germline, CDR1 LNHDA and CDR2 SQIVND (reference sequence). V was cut by 4 bases and J by 4 bases, with 19 bases left in between. CDR3 sequence: CASSTPYPRPVNEKLFF. The CDR3 DNA sequence: TGTGCCAGTAGTACCCCTTATCCCAGGCCAGTTAATGAAAAACTGTTTTTT.

This clone was seen only once. J is TRBJ1-1 and V is TRBV6-2 or TRBV6-3; no definite D call. V was trimmed by 5 bases and J by 4 bases, leaving 5 bases between them. The CDR3 is made up of 11 amino acids. Germline assignment: CDR1 MNHEY and CDR2 SVGEGT. CDR3 nucleotide sequence: TGTGCCAGCAGTCCCTCCACTGAAGCTTTCTTT. Translating it yields CASSPSTEAFF.

The rearrangement links TRBV5-1 to TRBJ2-6; D is unclear. CDR1 SGHRS and CDR2 YFSETQ come from the germline V gene. The CDR3 sequence is 13 residues long. V was clipped by 0 bases and J by 2 bases, with 0 bases between them. The CDR3 here is CASSLAGANVLTF. The CDR3 nucleotides read TGCGCCAGCAGCTTGGCTGGGGCCAACGTCCTGACTTTC.

The chain joins TRBV5-6 to TRBJ1-2; D is undetermined. Trimming took 1 base from V and 2 from J, leaving 9 bases between them. Germline CDR1 SGHDT, CDR2 YYEEEE. The CDR3 runs to 14 residues. The CDR3 nucleotides are TGTGCCAGCAGCTTGCTGACGGGGAACTATGGCTACACCTTC. It specifies CASSLLTGNYGYTF.

The chain is built from TRBV5-1 and TRBJ1-3; D unresolved. With 1 base removed from V and 0 bases from J, the gap between germline ends came to 8 bases. CDR3 length: 15 residues. The germline V gene has CDR1 SGHRS and CDR2 YFSETQ. The CDR3 coding sequence is TGCGCCAGCAGCTTGTTAGGATTCTCTGGAAACACCATATATTTT. Its translation: CASSLLGFSGNTIYF. The variable domain in full, completed from reference TRBV5-1 and TRBJ1-3, reads KAGVTQTPRYLIKTRGQQVTLSCSPISGHRSVSWYQQTPGQGLQFLFEYFSETQRNKGNFPGRFSGRQFSNSRSEMNVSTLELGDSALYLCASSLLGFSGNTIYFGEGSWLTVV.

This clone has only one observation. CDR3 sequence reads: CASSNVAKNIQYF. The CDR3 DNA reads TGTGCCAGCAGCAACGTGGCCAAAAACATTCAGTACTTC. The V call is TRBV7-9, the J call TRBJ2-4; no definite D call. The V gene's germline CDR1 is SEHNR and CDR2 FQNEAQ (reference sequence). The CDR3 runs 13 residues. Trimming stripped 5 bases from V and 1 base from J, with 6 bases between.

This CDR3 reads CASRRSGGAYNEQFF. CDR3 nucleotides: TGTGCCAGCAGACGGAGCGGGGGGGCCTACAATGAGCAGTTCTTC. The genes are TRBV28 and TRBJ2-1, with 10 bases matching TRBD2. Germline V gene lookup returns CDR1 MDHEN and CDR2 SYDVKM. With 6 bases clipped from V and 2 bases from J, the junction kept 4 bases outside the gene matches. The CDR3 is made up of 15 amino acids.

The rearrangement joins TRBV27 to TRBJ2-4, with no clear D. Trimming pared 2 bases from V and 4 bases from J, leaving 6 bases between. The CDR3 has 13 amino acids. The germline V gene encodes CDR1 MNHEY and CDR2 SMNVEV (reference sequence). The CDR3 reads CASSLARKNIQYF. CDR3 in DNA: TGTGCCAGCAGTTTAGCCCGAAAAAACATTCAGTACTTC.

This clone was seen only a few times. The V call is TRBV13, the J call TRBJ1-2; D is unclear. CDR1 and CDR2 (germline): PRHDT, FYEKMQ (reference sequence). CDR3 size: 18 residues. Trimming removed 1 base at V and 3 bases at J, with 21 bases between. CDR3 loop: CASSLEFAGSLGDYGYTF. The CDR3 nucleotides are TGTGCCAGCAGCTTAGAGTTCGCGGGGTCCCTTGGAGACTATGGCTACACCTTC.

The chain links TRBV7-2 to TRBJ2-3; 13 positions agree with TRBD2. The length of the CDR3 is 18 residues. Germline V gene data show CDR1 as SGHTA and CDR2 as FQGNSA. The V gene end was trimmed by 5 bases and the J gene end by 1 base; junction bases not matched to a gene: 9. The CDR3 nucleotides read TGTGCCAGCAGCCTGGCACTAGCGGGAGGGTTGGGCACAGATACGCAGTATTTT. Amino acids: CASSLALAGGLGTDTQYF.

V gene TRBV6-5 combines with J gene TRBJ2-5, with 12 bases identical to TRBD2. Germline loops: CDR1 MNHEY, CDR2 SVGAGI. This CDR3 is 13 amino acids long. The junction had 1 base not matched to a gene; V was cut back by 6 bases and J by 5 bases. Written as DNA, the CDR3 is TGTGCCAGCAGGACTAGCGGGAGTGAGACCCAGTACTTC. It encodes CASRTSGSETQYF.

This clone was observed once. J is TRBJ1-4 and V is TRBV6-5, with D tentatively TRBD1 (6 bases). Germline assignment: CDR1 MNHEY and CDR2 SVGAGI. The CDR3 is made up of 15 amino acids. Trimming cost V 4 bases and J 7 bases, with 16 bases left between them. The CDR3 DNA reads TGTGCCAGCAGTTTCTCCAGGGGTGGGAGTGAAAAACTGTTTTTT. It yields the protein CASSFSRGGSEKLFF.

This chain links TRBV5-6 with TRBJ2-3; 13 positions agree with TRBD2. The CDR3 runs 16 residues. The V gene end was trimmed by 3 bases and the J gene end by 2 bases; junction bases not matched to a gene: 3. CDR1 and CDR2 (germline): SGHDT, YYEEEE. In DNA, the CDR3 is TGTGCCAGCAGCTCGACTAGCGGGGGGCACACAGATACGCAGTATTTT. Translating gives CASSSTSGGHTDTQYF.

This clone occurred once. V is TRBV11-2 and J is TRBJ2-3; TRBD2 might be the D (7 bases). Per the germline V gene, CDR1 is SGHAT and CDR2 is FQNNGV. The ends were cut back, 5 bases at V and 5 bases at J, with 20 bases in the middle. The CDR3 length is 16 residues. The DNA of the CDR3 is TGTGCCAGCAGCGAACGACGGGGGGCGCAAGGAGATACGCAGTATTTT. Amino acid sequence: CASSERRGAQGDTQYF.

The chain has TRBV19 and TRBJ2-1; 7 positions agree with TRBD2. Looked up from germline, CDR1 is LNHDA and CDR2 is SQIVND (reference sequence). V was clipped by 1 base and J by 4 bases; unmatched bases: 4. This CDR3 is built from 15 residues. The CDR3 sequence: CASSIGASGYNEQFF. As DNA, the CDR3 is TGTGCCAGTAGTATAGGGGCTAGCGGATACAATGAGCAGTTCTTC.

V and J are TRBV5-1 and TRBJ1-1, with no clear D. The CDR3 contains 11 residues. Trimming shortened V by 4 bases and J by 3 bases, and 4 bases separated the two germline ends. Germline-derived CDR1 and CDR2 are SGHRS and YFSETQ. In DNA, the CDR3 is TGCGCCAGCAGCACCGACACTGAAGCTTTCTTT. Translation: CASSTDTEAFF. The entire variable domain, with the rest obtained from reference TRBV5-1 and TRBJ1-1, is as follows: KAGVTQTPRYLIKTRGQQVTLSCSPISGHRSVSWYQQTPGQGLQFLFEYFSETQRNKGNFPGRFSGRQFSNSRSEMNVSTLELGDSALYLCASSTDTEAFFGQGTRLTVV.

V and J are TRBV19 and TRBJ1-4; D gene uncertain. Between the trimmed V and J ends, which lost 2 bases and 13 bases, there was a span of 17 bases. This CDR3 region has 14 residues. The germline V gene encodes CDR1 LNHDA and CDR2 SQIVND (reference sequence). The CDR3 DNA follows: TGTGCCAGTAGTATACAGACCGCCTCGGGAGGACTGTTTTTT. This translates into CASSIQTASGGLFF.

This chain uses TRBV23-1 with TRBJ2-1; 9 nucleotides align to TRBD2. TRBV23-1 belongs to the ORF category, with a function that is uncertain. Trimming took 4 bases from V and 8 from J; bases not matched to a gene: 12. The CDR3 sequence is 16 residues long. The chain's CDR3 is CASSPPLAGGLDEQFF. The CDR3 coding sequence is TGCGCCAGCAGTCCTCCCCTCGCGGGGGGGCTTGATGAGCAGTTCTTC.

The chain carries TRBV6-2 or TRBV6-3 and TRBJ1-2; 10 bases agree with TRBD1. The CDR3 is made up of 17 amino acids. Trimming removed 6 bases from V and 3 bases from J; junction bases left unmatched: 13. Germline assignment: CDR1 MNHEY and CDR2 SVGEGT. CDR3 bases: TGTGCCAGCAGCAAACTCACCGGGACAGGGGATCACTATGGCTACACCTTC. It is translated as CASSKLTGTGDHYGYTF.

The chain employs TRBV6-2 or TRBV6-3 and TRBJ1-5, with D unclear. Germline V gene sequence: CDR1 MNHEY, CDR2 SVGEGT. The V gene lost 2 bases and the J gene lost 2 bases, with 10 bases spanning the gap. This CDR3 has 15 amino acids. The CDR3 DNA follows: TGTGCCAGCAGTTACGGGGAGGTAGGCAATCAGCCCCAGCATTTT. Protein: CASSYGEVGNQPQHF.

The table lists this clone with a few counts. This chain links TRBV19 with TRBJ1-5; no reliable D call. CDR3 length: 14 residues. Germline values: CDR1 LNHDA, CDR2 SQIVND (reference sequence). V gave up 3 bases and J gave up 3 bases, with 9 bases separating them. The CDR3 DNA reads TGTGCCAGTAGTATGGGAGGGTTCAATCAGCCCCAGCATTTT. Amino acids: CASSMGGFNQPQHF.

The chain combines TRBV7-2 with TRBJ1-2, with D maybe TRBD1 (6 bases). V dropped 1 base and J dropped 0 bases, with 12 bases sitting between them. In germline, CDR1 is SGHTA, CDR2 FQGNSA. The CDR3 sequence is 16 residues long. In nucleotides, the CDR3 is TGTGCCAGCAGCTTAGGGGGGGCGATAGCTAACTATGGCTACACCTTC. Translation: CASSLGGAIANYGYTF.

The table lists this clone with a count of one. V usage is TRBV7-2 and J usage is TRBJ1-5; D unresolved. CDR1 is SGHTA, CDR2 FQGNSA, per germline. V dropped 2 bases and J dropped 1 base, with 6 bases sitting between them. CDR3 length equals 14 residues. The CDR3 loop reads CASSLWESNQPQHF. The CDR3 DNA sequence: TGTGCCAGCAGCTTATGGGAAAGCAATCAGCCCCAGCATTTT. The full variable domain, rest sourced from reference TRBV7-2 and TRBJ1-5, is GAGVSQSPSNKVTEKGKDVELRCDPISGHTALYWYRQSLGQGLEFLIYFQGNSAPDKSGLPSDRFSAERTGGSVSTLTIQRTQQEDSAVYLCASSLWESNQPQHFGDGTRLSIL.

The genes are TRBV5-5 and TRBJ1-5, with no clear D. The V end was cut by 4 bases, the J end by 2 bases, with 16 bases between. Germline CDR1 SGHKS, CDR2 YYEKEE (reference sequence). CDR3 length: 16 amino acids. CDR3 nucleotide sequence: TGTGCCAGCAGCCCAGGAGGGCCAAGAGGCAATCAGCCCCAGCATTTT. Protein: CASSPGGPRGNQPQHF.